Below, 5 T cell receptor beta chains from the same sample are listed, as sequenced in a study of blood T cell repertoires in COVID-19. Profiling relied on immunoSEQ multiplex PCR, and the TCRdb table lists in-frame clones only, not all of them. This repertoire shows approximately 220,000 clones, 84% found once; its top ten account for approximately 3%. The sample taken for sequencing was peripheral blood. The receptors derive from a woman in her 30s who had recovered from COVID-19.

The rearrangement joins TRBV28 to TRBJ1-1, with D perhaps matching TRBD1 (5 bases). Germline V CDR1 and CDR2: MDHEN, SYDVKM. Trimming pared 6 bases from V and 6 bases from J, leaving 17 bases between. The CDR3 spans 14 residues. This chain's CDR3 is CASRGRRVLSEAFF. CDR3 nucleotide sequence: TGTGCCAGCAGGGGCCGCAGGGTTCTCTCTGAAGCTTTCTTT.

This clone was seen more than once but under ten times. The V call is TRBV7-9, the J call TRBJ1-1; 8 bases map to TRBD1. The ends lost 2 bases at V and 6 bases at J; junction bases unmatched: 5. CDR3 length equals 14 residues. Germline CDR1 reads SEHNR; CDR2 reads FQNEAQ (reference sequence). The CDR3 bases are TGTGCCAGCAGCTTATGGCAGGGGGCGGCTGAAGCTTTCTTT. Its protein is CASSLWQGAAEAFF.

CDR3 residues: CASSFSRQREDYEQYF. The CDR3 DNA follows: TGTGCCAGCAGCTTTTCAAGGCAGCGGGAGGACTACGAGCAGTACTTC. This chain joins TRBV7-3 and TRBJ2-7, with 9 positions matching TRBD2. The CDR3 covers 16 residues. The V segment lost 3 bases and the J segment 3 bases; nucleotides outside the gene matches: 9. CDR1 is SGHTA, CDR2 FQGTGA, per germline.

J is TRBJ2-3 and V is TRBV5-1, with 7 bases matching TRBD1. This CDR3 comprises 17 residues. Unmatched junction bases numbered 14, after V lost 4 bases and J lost 3 bases. The V gene's germline CDR1 is SGHRS and CDR2 YFSETQ. CDR3 DNA: TGCGCCAGCAGCCCAATTGCCGGGACAGTAGGGACAGATACGCAGTATTTT. This codes for CASSPIAGTVGTDTQYF.

This clone was recorded many times. This rearrangement joins TRBV6-1 to TRBJ1-5, with 8 bases matching TRBD1. The CDR3 is 16 amino acids. After removal of 3 bases from V and 5 bases from J, the junction contained 9 bases not matched to a gene. Germline-derived CDR1 and CDR2 are MNHNS and SASEGT. CDR3 amino acids: CASSEGSTGVYQPQHF. The CDR3 DNA follows: TGTGCCAGCAGTGAGGGATCGACAGGGGTCTATCAGCCCCAGCATTTT.